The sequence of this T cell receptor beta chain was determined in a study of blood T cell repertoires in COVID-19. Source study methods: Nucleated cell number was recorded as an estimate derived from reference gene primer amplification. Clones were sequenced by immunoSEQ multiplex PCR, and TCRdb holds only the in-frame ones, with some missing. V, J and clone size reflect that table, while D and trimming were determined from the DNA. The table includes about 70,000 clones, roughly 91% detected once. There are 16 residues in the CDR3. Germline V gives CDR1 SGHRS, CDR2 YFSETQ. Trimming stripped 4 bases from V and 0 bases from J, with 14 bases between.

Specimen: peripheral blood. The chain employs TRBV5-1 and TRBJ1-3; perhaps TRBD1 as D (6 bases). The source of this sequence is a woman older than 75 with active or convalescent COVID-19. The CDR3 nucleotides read TGCGCCAGCAGCGCGACAGGAGTCTCCTCTGGAAACACCATATATTTT. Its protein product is CASSATGVSSGNTIYF. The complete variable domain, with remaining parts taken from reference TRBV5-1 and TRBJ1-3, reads KAGVTQTPRYLIKTRGQQVTLSCSPISGHRSVSWYQQTPGQGLQFLFEYFSETQRNKGNFPGRFSGRQFSNSRSEMNVSTLELGDSALYLCASSATGVSSGNTIYFGEGSWLTVV.